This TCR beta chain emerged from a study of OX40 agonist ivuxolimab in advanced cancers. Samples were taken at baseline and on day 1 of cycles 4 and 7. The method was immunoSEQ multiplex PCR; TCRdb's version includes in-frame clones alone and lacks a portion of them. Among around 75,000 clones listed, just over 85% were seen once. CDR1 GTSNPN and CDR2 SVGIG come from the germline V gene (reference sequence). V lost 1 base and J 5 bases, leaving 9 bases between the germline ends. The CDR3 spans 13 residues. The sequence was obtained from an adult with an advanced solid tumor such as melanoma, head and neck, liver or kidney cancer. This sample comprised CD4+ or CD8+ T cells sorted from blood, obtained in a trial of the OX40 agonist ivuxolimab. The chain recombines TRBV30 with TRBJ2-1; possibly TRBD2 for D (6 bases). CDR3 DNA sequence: TGTGCCTGGAGTGCGGGAGAGCACAATGAGCAGTTCTTC. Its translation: CAWSAGEHNEQFF.